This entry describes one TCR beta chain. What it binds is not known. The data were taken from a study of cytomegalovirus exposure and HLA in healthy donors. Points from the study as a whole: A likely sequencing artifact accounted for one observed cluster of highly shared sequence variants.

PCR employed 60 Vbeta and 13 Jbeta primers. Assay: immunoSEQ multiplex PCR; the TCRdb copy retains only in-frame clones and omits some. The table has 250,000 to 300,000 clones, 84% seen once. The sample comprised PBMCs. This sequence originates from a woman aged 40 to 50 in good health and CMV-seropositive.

The CDR3: CASSEGGQGSNQPQHF. The CDR3 DNA is TGTGCCAGCAGTGAAGGGGGACAGGGGAGCAATCAGCCCCAGCATTTT. The J gene is TRBJ1-5, the V gene TRBV2; 10 nucleotides match TRBD1. CDR3 length: 16 residues. Germline CDR1 and CDR2: SNHLY and FYNNEI. V trimming: 1 base; J trimming: 1 base; junction bases outside the gene matches: 1. Full variable domain (outside the CDR3, taken from reference TRBV2 and TRBJ1-5): EPEVTQTPSHQVTQMGQEVILRCVPISNHLYFYWYRQILGQKVEFLVSFYNNEISEKSEIFDDQFSVERPDGSNFTLKIRSTKLEDSAMYFCASSEGGQGSNQPQHFGDGTRLSIL.